These 2 T cell receptor beta chains were sequenced from one sample in a study. The sorted Tregs were CD4+CD25+CD127-/low cells. TCRdb called the 5' RACE reads again in MiXCR, with one record for every CDR3 protein. Among more than 55,000 distinct CDR3 sequences, more than 25% were seen once, and the ten largest hold less than 2.5%. Material: tumor-infiltrating Tregs sorted from the breast tumor. These receptors came from a female donor with breast cancer.

Only a few counts were recorded for this clonotype. This rearrangement joins TRBV4-3 to TRBJ2-5; 11 bases are shared with TRBD1. Losses at the gene ends were 4 bases for V and 5 bases for J; bases not matched to a gene: 6. CDR1 and CDR2 from the germline V gene are LGHNA and YSLEER. The CDR3 loop spans 15 amino acids. CDR3 sequence: CASSRGQGARETQYF. In DNA, the CDR3 is TGCGCCAGCAGCCGAGGACAGGGGGCCAGGGAGACCCAGTACTTC.

This chain connects TRBV24-1 to TRBJ2-3; 7 bases fit TRBD2. Germline V gene lookup returns CDR1 KGHDR and CDR2 SFDVKD. V lost 0 bases and J lost 5; bases outside the gene matches: 10. The CDR3 spans 17 residues. The CDR3 DNA sequence: TGTGCCACCAGTGATTTGCATGGGGGACTACTTGGAGATACGCAGTATTTT. As protein: CATSDLHGGLLGDTQYF.